A single sample is the source of the 25 T cell receptor beta chains below, sequenced in a study of response to subunit inactivated influenza vaccine. Each CDR3 protein is one row after TCRdb ran MiXCR on the RT-PCR reads. The sample has 500,000 to 650,000 distinct CDR3 sequences, around 8% seen once. The material was PBMCs from blood, obtained less than 30 months after vaccination. The receptors were sampled from a man between 50 and 69 years old who received an inactivated influenza vaccine.

This clonotype was counted ten times or more. The CDR3 nucleotides are TGCAGTGCTAGAGTCGGGGTGGGCACCGGGGAGCTGTTTTTT. Translation gives CSARVGVGTGELFF. This sequence joins TRBV20-1 and TRBJ2-2, with D possibly matching TRBD2 (5 bases). The CDR3 loop spans 14 amino acids. Germline-derived CDR1 and CDR2 are DFQATT and SNEGSKA (reference sequence). Trimming pared 1 base from V and 4 bases from J, leaving 10 bases between.

Many counts were recorded for this clonotype. The chain combines TRBV4-2 with TRBJ2-7, with 8 bases fitting TRBD2. CDR1 is LGHNA and CDR2 is YNFKEQ in the germline V gene. The V gene end was trimmed by 0 bases and the J gene end by 5 bases; junction bases not matched to a gene: 9. This CDR3 is 16 amino acids long. CDR3 nucleotide sequence: TGTGCCAGCAGCCAAGATCTAGTAGCGGGACCCCACGAGCAGTACTTC. Translating it yields CASSQDLVAGPHEQYF.

This clonotype occurred a few times. This rearrangement joins TRBV20-1 to TRBJ2-1; the D gene is possibly TRBD2 (6 bases). Deletions cut 6 bases from V and 7 bases from J, with 16 bases between. CDR3 length: 13 residues. CDR1 DFQATT and CDR2 SNEGSKA come from the germline V gene (reference sequence). This CDR3 is CSAWGLVGNEQFF. The CDR3 nucleotides read TGCAGTGCCTGGGGACTGGTGGGTAATGAGCAGTTCTTC.

The V and J genes are TRBV3-1 and TRBJ1-3; D gene unclear. Germline-derived CDR1 and CDR2 are LGHDT and YNNKEL (reference sequence). Trimming took 1 base from V and 2 from J, leaving 9 bases between them. The CDR3 runs 15 residues. This chain's CDR3 is CASSQGRLAGNTIYF. The CDR3, as DNA: TGTGCCAGCAGCCAAGGCCGACTCGCTGGAAACACCATATATTTT.

The chain links TRBV20-1 to TRBJ2-4, with unresolved D. The CDR3 length is 14 residues. Looked up from germline, CDR1 is DFQATT and CDR2 is SNEGSKA (reference sequence). Trimming removed 3 bases at V and 3 bases at J, with 12 bases between. The CDR3 sequence: CSASKPANKNIQYF. Written as DNA, the CDR3 is TGCAGTGCTAGTAAGCCGGCAAACAAAAACATTCAGTACTTC.

The CDR3 is CASKWGHEQYF. CDR3 nucleotide sequence: TGTGCCAGCAAGTGGGGCCACGAGCAGTACTTC. The chain links TRBV2 to TRBJ2-7; TRBD1 might be the D (5 bases). V lost 7 bases and J lost 5, with 9 bases in between. Germline assignment: CDR1 SNHLY and CDR2 FYNNEI. The CDR3 loop spans 11 amino acids.

The chain is built from TRBV30 and TRBJ2-7, with D hard to call. V was cut by 4 bases and J by 2 bases, with 21 bases left in between. The CDR3 is 16 amino acids. The germline CDR1 and CDR2 sequences are GTSNPN and SVGIG (reference sequence). The CDR3 DNA reads as TGTGCCTGGAAAACCTCTACCCGACCCCCACCCTACGAGCAGTACTTC. This translates into CAWKTSTRPPPYEQYF.

This clonotype was detected a few times. This chain uses TRBV15 with TRBJ2-2; no definite D call. The CDR3 runs 15 residues. V dropped 1 base and J dropped 5 bases, with 11 bases sitting between them. Germline V gene lookup returns CDR1 LNHNV and CDR2 YYDKDF (reference sequence). CDR3 region: CATSRVQFGTGELFF. As DNA, the CDR3 is TGTGCCACCAGCAGAGTCCAGTTTGGGACCGGGGAGCTGTTTTTT.

This chain joins TRBV20-1 and TRBJ2-7, with 7 bases lining up with TRBD2. The germline gives CDR1 DFQATT, CDR2 SNEGSKA (reference sequence). CDR3 length equals 15 residues. The CDR3: CSTRVEASGSYEQYF. The CDR3 DNA follows: TGCAGCACTAGAGTAGAGGCTAGCGGATCCTACGAGCAGTACTTC.

V usage is TRBV5-5 and J usage is TRBJ2-7, with D maybe TRBD2 (6 bases). Looked up from germline, CDR1 is SGHKS and CDR2 is YYEKEE (reference sequence). V lost 0 bases and J 2 bases, leaving 12 bases between the germline ends. The CDR3 consists of 15 residues. The CDR3 coding sequence is TGTGCCAGCAGCTTGGATACGGGGAGGCCCTACGAGCAGTACTTC. Amino acids: CASSLDTGRPYEQYF.

This clonotype was counted many times. The J gene is TRBJ2-7, the V gene TRBV5-1, with D uncertain. The V end lost 2 bases, the J end lost 2 bases, and 11 bases lay between the germline ends. The CDR3 spans 14 residues. The V gene's germline CDR1 is SGHRS and CDR2 YFSETQ. The CDR3, as DNA: TGCGCCAGCAGCTTAGTTCCCGGAACCTACGAGCAGTACTTC. It specifies CASSLVPGTYEQYF.

This clonotype was counted ten times or more. This chain joins TRBV7-9 and TRBJ1-4, with D maybe TRBD1 (6 bases). The CDR3 extends over 15 amino acids. Germline V CDR1 and CDR2: SEHNR, FQNEAQ (reference sequence). Trimming took 5 bases from V and 4 from J, leaving 14 bases between them. CDR3 in DNA: TGTGCCAGCAGCCCCGGGGGCAGATTTAATGAAAAACTGTTTTTT. Translated: CASSPGGRFNEKLFF.

CDR3 residues: CATSRVIGAQVAEKLFF. The CDR3 nucleotides are TGTGCCACCAGCAGAGTTATAGGCGCGCAGGTCGCCGAAAAACTGTTTTTT. The chain recombines TRBV15 with TRBJ1-4; D gene ambiguous. V lost 1 base to trimming and J lost 8 bases, with 20 bases between them. Germline assignment: CDR1 LNHNV and CDR2 YYDKDF (reference sequence). The CDR3 covers 17 residues.

This clonotype was counted between two and nine times. The J gene is TRBJ2-3, the V gene TRBV20-1, with D maybe TRBD1 (5 bases). From germline, CDR1 is DFQATT and CDR2 SNEGSKA (reference sequence). Trimming shortened V by 3 bases and J by 0 bases, and 7 bases separated the two germline ends. The CDR3 has 13 amino acids. The CDR3 protein is CSASPGSTDTQYF. The CDR3 region has the DNA TGCAGTGCTAGCCCAGGGAGCACAGATACGCAGTATTTT.

This clonotype came up many times. The CDR3 loop is CSVVDEVRKETQYF. The CDR3 DNA sequence: TGCAGCGTTGTCGATGAAGTCCGGAAAGAGACCCAGTACTTC. The V gene is TRBV29-1, the J gene TRBJ2-5; D gene unclear. Germline V gene data show CDR1 as SQVTM and CDR2 as ANQGSEA. The CDR3 length is 14 residues. V was trimmed by 4 bases and J by 3 bases, leaving 15 bases between them.

This clonotype showed up many times. The V and J genes are TRBV12-3 or TRBV12-4 and TRBJ2-1; 9 bases match TRBD1. V lost 8 bases, J lost 5 bases, and 10 bases stayed unmatched. CDR3 length: 15 residues. The CDR3 nucleotides are TGTGCCAGCTGGAAGGTGGGACAGGGTAACAATGAGCAGTTCTTC. As protein: CASWKVGQGNNEQFF.

The CDR3 sequence is CASSQSGARGRDNEQFF. CDR3 nucleotide sequence: TGTGCCAGCAGTCAGTCGGGGGCCAGGGGGAGGGACAATGAGCAGTTCTTC. The J gene is TRBJ2-1, the V gene TRBV3-1; D may be TRBD1 or TRBD2 (7 bases each). The germline CDR1 and CDR2 sequences are LGHDT and YNNKEL (reference sequence). Trimming left V 6 bases short and J 5 bases short, with 23 bases between. This CDR3 spans 17 amino acids.

This clonotype was seen many times. The V call is TRBV29-1, the J call TRBJ2-5; 10 nucleotides agree with TRBD2. The CDR3 covers 15 residues. Germline V gene sequence: CDR1 SQVTM, CDR2 ANQGSEA. Trimming took 4 bases from V and 4 from J; bases not matched to a gene: 9. The CDR3, as DNA: TGCAGCGTTGGACAATCTAGCGGGAGAAGAGAGACCCAGTACTTC. Translated: CSVGQSSGRRETQYF.

This clonotype was recorded at least ten times. This sequence joins TRBV12-3 or TRBV12-4 and TRBJ1-2; D call uncertain. CDR3 length: 15 residues. The V and J ends lost 0 bases and 4 bases respectively, with 12 bases between them. The CDR3 sequence: CASSLALETVYGYTF. For the CDR3, the DNA is TGTGCCAGCAGTTTAGCGCTTGAGACGGTCTATGGCTACACCTTC.

In this sample, this clonotype turned up many times. The rearrangement links TRBV5-1 to TRBJ1-1; a possible D gene is TRBD1 (6 bases). The germline gives CDR1 SGHRS, CDR2 YFSETQ. The V end lost 4 bases, the J end lost 4 bases, and 17 bases lay between the germline ends. The CDR3 runs to 15 residues. CDR3 in DNA: TGCGCCAGCAGCATGGAGGGGGGGCGAGTCACTGAAGCTTTCTTT. It translates to CASSMEGGRVTEAFF. The complete variable domain, with remaining parts taken from reference TRBV5-1 and TRBJ1-1, reads KAGVTQTPRYLIKTRGQQVTLSCSPISGHRSVSWYQQTPGQGLQFLFEYFSETQRNKGNFPGRFSGRQFSNSRSEMNVSTLELGDSALYLCASSMEGGRVTEAFFGQGTRLTVV.

This clonotype was seen more than once but under ten times. J is TRBJ1-1 and V is TRBV12-3 or TRBV12-4, with D possibly being TRBD1 (5 bases). V was clipped by 1 base and J by 6 bases, with 12 bases between them. The CDR3 has 14 residues. CDR3 sequence (DNA): TGTGCCAGCAGTTTAGGACAGACCTGGTCTGAAGCTTTCTTT. Protein sequence: CASSLGQTWSEAFF.

This clonotype was seen a few times. The chain combines TRBV20-1 with TRBJ1-5; 9 bases are shared with TRBD1. Per the germline V gene, CDR1 is DFQATT and CDR2 is SNEGSKA (reference sequence). Trimming at V came to 3 bases and at J to 1 base, leaving 10 bases not matched to a gene. This CDR3 has 17 amino acids. CDR3 nucleotide sequence: TGCAGTGCTAGGGGGGACAGGGCGACCCTAAGCAATCAGCCCCAGCATTTT. Residues: CSARGDRATLSNQPQHF.

V usage is TRBV4-3 and J usage is TRBJ2-7; D remains ambiguous. This CDR3 has 15 amino acids. The V end was cut by 0 bases, the J end by 0 bases, with 9 bases between. The germline V gene encodes CDR1 LGHNA and CDR2 YSLEER. The DNA for the CDR3 is TGCGCCAGCAGCCAAGATTCTCGCCGCTCCTACGAGCAGTACTTC. It translates to CASSQDSRRSYEQYF.

The chain couples TRBV11-2 to TRBJ2-1; 7 bases are a match to TRBD2. V gave up 1 base and J gave up 0 bases; unmatched junction bases: 3. CDR1 is SGHAT, CDR2 FQNNGV, per germline. This CDR3 contains 16 residues. The DNA of the CDR3 is TGTGCCAGCAGCTTAGCTCTAGCGGTCTCCTACAATGAGCAGTTCTTC. Amino acids: CASSLALAVSYNEQFF.

V is TRBV20-1 and J is TRBJ2-3, with 8 nucleotides matching TRBD2. The V gene's germline CDR1 is DFQATT and CDR2 SNEGSKA (reference sequence). Trimming at V came to 3 bases and at J to 4 bases, leaving 15 bases not matched to a gene. The CDR3 sequence is 17 residues long. The CDR3 DNA is TGCAGTGCTAGTTCGCCGGGAGGGCCCTCACCCGCAGATACGCAGTATTTT. Amino acids: CSASSPGGPSPADTQYF.